What follows is one T cell receptor beta chain and its context. These data belong to a study of T cell clones after liver transplantation. Looking at the study overall: TCRbeta sequencing after a pre-transplant mixed lymphocyte reaction identified graft-donor-reactive clones, later tracked in post-transplant blood.

The assay was immunoSEQ multiplex PCR, and TCRdb's table has in-frame clones only and misses some. The sample shows about 75,000 clones, roughly 80% of them seen only once. In germline, CDR1 is SNHLY, CDR2 FYNNEI. The CDR3 contains 14 residues. Trimming stripped 4 bases from V and 1 base from J, with 9 bases between. This receptor was obtained from a human patient who received a liver transplant. The graft donor may have given rise to some T cells. This sequence joins TRBV2 and TRBJ2-3; D gene unclear. The sequencing here drew on CD4+ T cells from blood, taken around 50 months after liver transplant. This CDR3 is CASSVLIGTDTQYF. In DNA form, the CDR3 reads TGTGCCAGCAGTGTCCTGATAGGCACAGATACGCAGTATTTT.